This T cell receptor beta chain was recorded in a study of blood T cells in healthy people across ages. Germline V gene sequence: CDR1 DFQATT, CDR2 SNEGSKA (reference sequence). There are 12 residues in the CDR3. Study-level findings and limits: Among T cells, TCR beta diversity per million cells dropped roughly linearly as age rose.

Isolated PBMCs totaled at least 6 million in each sample. Comments on this clonotype: Antigen: not known.

Sample-barcoded 5' priming and a J-beta primer mix drove a second PCR of 7 to 11 cycles. TCRdb re-derived calls from the 5' RACE reads in MiXCR, one entry per CDR3 protein. This sample has about 1.4 million distinct CDR3 sequences, with approximately 59% found just once. This sequence originates from a man aged 18 to 30 in good health. The V gene is TRBV20-1, the J gene TRBJ2-7, with a tentative D call TRBD2 (5 bases). Matching the DNA end better, TRBJ2-5 makes the J call doubtful. The sequenced sample was blood. The CDR3 region has the DNA TGCAGTGTTCGGGGTTTACAAGAGACCCAGTACTTC. This translates into CSVRGLQETQYF.